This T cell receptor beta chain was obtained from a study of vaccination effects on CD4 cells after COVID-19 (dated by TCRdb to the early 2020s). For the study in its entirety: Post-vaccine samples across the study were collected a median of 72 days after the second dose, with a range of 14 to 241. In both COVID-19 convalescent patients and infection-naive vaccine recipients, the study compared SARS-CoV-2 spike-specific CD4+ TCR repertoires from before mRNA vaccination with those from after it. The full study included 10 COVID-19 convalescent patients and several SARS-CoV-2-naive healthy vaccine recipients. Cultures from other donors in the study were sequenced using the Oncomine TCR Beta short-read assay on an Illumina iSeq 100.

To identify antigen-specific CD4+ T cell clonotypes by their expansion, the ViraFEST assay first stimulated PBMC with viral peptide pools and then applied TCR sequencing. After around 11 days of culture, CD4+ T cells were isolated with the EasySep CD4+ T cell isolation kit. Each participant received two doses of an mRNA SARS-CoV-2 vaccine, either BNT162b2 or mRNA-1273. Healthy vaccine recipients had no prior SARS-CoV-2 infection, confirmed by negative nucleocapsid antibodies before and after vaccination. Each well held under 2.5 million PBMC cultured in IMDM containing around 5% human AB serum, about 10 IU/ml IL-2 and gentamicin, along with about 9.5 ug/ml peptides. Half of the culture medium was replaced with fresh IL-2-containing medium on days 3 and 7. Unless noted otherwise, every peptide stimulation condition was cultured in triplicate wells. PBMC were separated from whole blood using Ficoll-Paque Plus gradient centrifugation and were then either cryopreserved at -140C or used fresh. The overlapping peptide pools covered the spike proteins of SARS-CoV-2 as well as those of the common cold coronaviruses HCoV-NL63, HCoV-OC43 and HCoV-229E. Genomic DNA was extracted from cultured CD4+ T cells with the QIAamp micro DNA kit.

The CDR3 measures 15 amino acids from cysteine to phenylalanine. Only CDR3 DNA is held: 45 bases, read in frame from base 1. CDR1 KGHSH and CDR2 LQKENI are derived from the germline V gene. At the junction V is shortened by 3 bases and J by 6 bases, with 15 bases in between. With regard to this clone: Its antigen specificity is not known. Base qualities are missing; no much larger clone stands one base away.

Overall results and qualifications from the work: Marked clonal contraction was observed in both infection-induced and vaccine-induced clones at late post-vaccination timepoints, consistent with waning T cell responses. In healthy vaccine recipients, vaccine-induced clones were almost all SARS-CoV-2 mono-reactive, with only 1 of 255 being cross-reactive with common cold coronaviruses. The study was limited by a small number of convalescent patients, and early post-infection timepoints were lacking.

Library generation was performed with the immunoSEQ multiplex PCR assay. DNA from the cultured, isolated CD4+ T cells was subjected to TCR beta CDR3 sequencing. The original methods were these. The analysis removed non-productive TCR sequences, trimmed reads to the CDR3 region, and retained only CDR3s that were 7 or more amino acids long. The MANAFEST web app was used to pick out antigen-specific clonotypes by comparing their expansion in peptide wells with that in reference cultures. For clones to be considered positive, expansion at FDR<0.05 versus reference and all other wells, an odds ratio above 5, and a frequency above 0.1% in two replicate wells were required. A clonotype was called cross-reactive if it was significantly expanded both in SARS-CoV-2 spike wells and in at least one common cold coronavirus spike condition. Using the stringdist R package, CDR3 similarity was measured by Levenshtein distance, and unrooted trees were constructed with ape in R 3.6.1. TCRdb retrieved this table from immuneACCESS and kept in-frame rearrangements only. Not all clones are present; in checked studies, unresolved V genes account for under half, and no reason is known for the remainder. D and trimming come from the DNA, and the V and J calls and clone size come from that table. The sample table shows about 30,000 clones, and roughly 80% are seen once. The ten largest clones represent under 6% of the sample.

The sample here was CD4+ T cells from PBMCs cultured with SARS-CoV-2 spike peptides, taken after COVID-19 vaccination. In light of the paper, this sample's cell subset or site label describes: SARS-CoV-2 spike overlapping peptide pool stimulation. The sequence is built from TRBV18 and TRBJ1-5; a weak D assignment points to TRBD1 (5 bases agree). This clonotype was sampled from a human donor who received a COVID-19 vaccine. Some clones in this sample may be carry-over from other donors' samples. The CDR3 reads CASSPLGDGGQPQHF. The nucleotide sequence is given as TGTGCCAGCTCACCGTTGGGTGATGGGGGTCAGCCCCAGCATTTT.